This T cell receptor beta chain was obtained from a study of cytomegalovirus exposure and HLA in healthy donors. This clone was recorded once. Per germline, CDR1 SGHTS and CDR2 YDEGEE. The CDR3 sequence is 16 residues long. The V and J ends lost 2 bases and 1 base respectively, with 13 bases between them. TCRdb keeps only in-frame clones here, not all; method: immunoSEQ multiplex PCR. The data show 130,000 to 150,000 clones, approximately 89% seen once. Sequenced sample: PBMCs. This chain links TRBV5-8 with TRBJ1-5; D uncertain. This TCR derives from a woman aged 18-30 years in good health and CMV-seropositive. The CDR3 loop reads CASSLGGSVSNQPQHF. CDR3 DNA: TGTGCCAGCAGCTTAGGTGGGAGTGTGAGCAATCAGCCCCAGCATTTT.